This T cell receptor (beta chain) was obtained from a study of T cell changes during pregnancy in multiple sclerosis. The CDR3 covers 16 residues. The junction had 5 bases not matched to a gene; V was cut back by 4 bases and J by 3 bases. Per the germline V gene, CDR1 is MDHEN and CDR2 is SYDVKM. Assay: immunoSEQ multiplex PCR; the TCRdb copy retains only in-frame clones and omits some. The sample lists 75,000 to 80,000 clones, 85% to 95% seen once, with 2% to 3% in the top ten. This clone occurred once. The chain is built from TRBV28 and TRBJ2-1; 11 nucleotides align to TRBD2. The TCR originated in a female donor in good health, enrolled as a control in a pregnancy study. This specimen consisted of peripheral blood, obtained after pregnancy. CDR3 nucleotides: TGTGCCAGCAGTTCATGGACTAGCGGGCTCTACAATGAGCAGTTCTTC. Protein: CASSSWTSGLYNEQFF.